This T cell receptor (beta chain) was obtained from a study of cytomegalovirus exposure and HLA in healthy donors. Comments on this clone: The junction departs from the called germline gene at one end, perhaps through a read error.

PCR amplification relied on 60 Vbeta primers (plus 13 Jbeta primers). TCRdb keeps only in-frame clones here, not all; method: immunoSEQ multiplex PCR. The table has 35,000 to 55,000 clones, roughly half seen once. These donors, healthy bone marrow donors, were studied. CDR3 length: 15 residues. From germline, CDR1 is SGHRS and CDR2 YFSETQ. The sequence was obtained from a man aged 55 to 70 in good health and CMV-seronegative. Sequences were obtained from PBMCs. The rearrangement links TRBV5-1 to TRBJ1-3; D perhaps matches TRBD1 (5 bases). This CDR3 is CASSPVGDSGNIIYF. The CDR3 nucleotides read TGCGCCAGCAGCCCTGTAGGGGACTCTGGAAACATCATATATTTT.